Below are 18 T cell receptor beta chains sequenced from a single sample in a study of spatial heterogeneity in lung cancer (dated by TCRdb to about 2019). The time point label of this sample denotes: sample taken at primary tumor resection. The library was obtained by 5' RACE. TCRdb shows the sequencer as NextSeq 500. TCRdb trimmed the raw reads at Q25, called clones with MiXCR and kept productive beta chains. One record per CDR3 amino acid sequence lists the most common genes and DNA. In all, the sample holds 6,000 to 8,000 distinct CDR3 sequences, and roughly 7.2% of those were seen once. Jointly, the top ten make up 15% to 20% of the sample. Broader findings and caveats from the paper: A correlation was observed between the number of expanded intratumoral alpha and beta TCRs and the tumor nonsynonymous mutation count.

These receptors' targets are unknown. The sample consisted of lung tumor tissue, taken at surgery. The receptor set was obtained from a female donor with early-stage non-small cell lung cancer.

By sample share, this clonotype is medium-sized (0.01 to 0.1%). This chain connects TRBV10-3 to TRBJ1-1; D is ambiguous. CDR1 is ENHRY, CDR2 SYGVKD, per germline. This CDR3 has 15 amino acids. Trimming shortened V by 1 base and J by 5 bases, and 14 bases separated the two germline ends. The CDR3 DNA follows: TGTGCCATCAGTGAGTATCAAGGTTCCGTTACTGAAGCTTTCTTT. Amino acid sequence: CAISEYQGSVTEAFF.

The rearrangement joins TRBV25-1 to TRBJ1-6, with a tentative D call TRBD1 (6 bases). Germline V gene sequence: CDR1 MGHDK, CDR2 SYGVNS. With 8 bases removed from V and 0 bases from J, the gap between germline ends came to 17 bases. The CDR3 sequence is 17 residues long. CDR3 loop: CASQFKGQSSYNSPLHF. The CDR3 region has the DNA TGTGCCAGCCAATTTAAAGGACAGAGCTCCTATAATTCACCCCTCCACTTT.

This clonotype was recorded many times. The chain carries TRBV10-2 and TRBJ2-3, with 12 bases that match TRBD2. CDR1 is WSHSY and CDR2 is SAAADI in the germline V gene. This CDR3 spans 15 amino acids. The trim removed 6 bases at V and 4 bases at J, leaving 5 bases unmatched. Here the CDR3 DNA reads TGCGCCAGCAGGGTGACTAGCGGGAGTGCAGATACGCAGTATTTT. Translated, it gives CASRVTSGSADTQYF.

By sample share, this clonotype is large. This chain connects TRBV2 to TRBJ2-7; no clear D. In germline, CDR1 is SNHLY, CDR2 FYNNEI. Deletions cut 7 bases from V and 0 bases from J, with 10 bases between. The CDR3 runs to 13 residues. In nucleotides, the CDR3 is TGTGCCAGCACCTTAAGCGACTCCTACGAGCAGTACTTC. This encodes CASTLSDSYEQYF.

This clonotype was recorded many times. The chain is built from TRBV7-6 and TRBJ2-7, with 8 nucleotides matching TRBD1. Germline-derived CDR1 and CDR2 are SGHVS and FNYEAQ. J was trimmed by 0 bases and V by 0 bases; bases with no gene match: 4. This CDR3 region has 16 residues. This CDR3 is CASSLARGQGSYEQYF. CDR3 in DNA: TGTGCCAGCAGCTTAGCCCGAGGACAGGGCTCCTACGAGCAGTACTTC. The complete variable domain, with remaining parts taken from reference TRBV7-6 and TRBJ2-7, reads GAGVSQSPRYKVTKRGQDVALRCDPISGHVSLYWYRQALGQGPEFLTYFNYEAQQDKSGLPNDRFSAERPEGSISTLTIQRTEQRDSAMYRCASSLARGQGSYEQYFGPGTRLTVT.

Relative to its sample, this clonotype is medium-sized (0.01 to 0.1%). The V and J genes are TRBV6-2 or TRBV6-3 and TRBJ2-3; 8 bases map to TRBD2. This CDR3 is 17 amino acids long. The trim removed 7 bases at V and 4 bases at J, leaving 16 bases unmatched. Per the germline V gene, CDR1 is MNHEY and CDR2 is SVGEGT. The CDR3 here is CASTPRGREAGSDTQYF. As DNA, the CDR3 is TGTGCCAGCACCCCCCGGGGGCGGGAGGCCGGTTCAGATACGCAGTATTTT.

This clonotype was detected many times. This chain joins TRBV3-1 and TRBJ2-3, with D possibly being TRBD2 (5 bases). The CDR3 is made up of 14 amino acids. The germline V gene has CDR1 LGHDT and CDR2 YNNKEL (reference sequence). The ends were cut back, 1 base at V and 0 bases at J, with 5 bases in the middle. The CDR3 DNA follows: TGTGCCAGCAGCCAAGCGGGAAGCACAGATACGCAGTATTTT. It specifies CASSQAGSTDTQYF.

This clonotype is termed medium-sized. V is TRBV29-1 and J is TRBJ1-1, with a tentative D call TRBD1 (5 bases). The CDR3 contains 14 residues. V shed 3 bases and J shed 1 base, with 12 bases lying between them. Germline V gives CDR1 SQVTM, CDR2 ANQGSEA. CDR3 nucleotide sequence: TGCAGCGTTGATGGAGAGGGGCGGAACACTGAAGCTTTCTTT. Translated, it gives CSVDGEGRNTEAFF.

By sample share, this clonotype is medium-sized. V and J are TRBV9 and TRBJ2-7; D unresolved. Trimming stripped 1 base from V and 5 bases from J, with 13 bases between. The CDR3 is made up of 14 amino acids. Germline CDR1 is SGDLS and CDR2 is YYNGEE. CDR3 sequence (DNA): TGTGCCAGCAGCGTAAGACCCACCGAAGACGAGCAGTACTTC. Its translation: CASSVRPTEDEQYF.

This clonotype is labeled as medium-sized. The chain is built from TRBV5-4 and TRBJ2-1; 8 bases are a match to TRBD2. In germline, CDR1 is SGHNT, CDR2 YYREEE (reference sequence). V gave up 7 bases and J gave up 5 bases; unmatched junction bases: 11. The CDR3 loop spans 15 amino acids. The CDR3 loop is CASLEGLGLHNEQFF. DNA of the CDR3: TGTGCCAGCCTAGAGGGACTAGGGCTCCACAATGAGCAGTTCTTC.

In its sample, this clonotype ranks as medium-sized. The chain carries TRBV5-1 and TRBJ1-1; perhaps TRBD1 as D (6 bases). The V gene lost 3 bases and the J gene lost 1 base, with 13 bases spanning the gap. From germline, CDR1 is SGHRS and CDR2 YFSETQ. This CDR3 comprises 15 residues. In DNA, the CDR3 is TGCGCCAGCAGCTACGACAGGCCGGGGAACACTGAAGCTTTCTTT. The encoded protein is CASSYDRPGNTEAFF.

This clonotype has at least ten counts. This chain connects TRBV5-1 to TRBJ2-7, with TRBD2 as a possible D gene (5 bases). There are 15 residues in the CDR3. Trimming removed 0 bases at V and 2 bases at J, with 12 bases between. Germline loops: CDR1 SGHRS, CDR2 YFSETQ. Here the CDR3 reads CASSLASGNAYEQYF. The CDR3 DNA sequence: TGCGCCAGCAGCTTGGCTTCGGGAAACGCCTACGAGCAGTACTTC.

This clonotype occurred a few times. This chain links TRBV14 with TRBJ2-6, with a tentative D call TRBD2 (6 bases). CDR3 size: 15 residues. Germline lookup yields CDR1 SGHDN and CDR2 FVKESK. Trimming took off 6 bases at V and 2 bases at J, with 11 bases between the two ends. The CDR3 loop reads CASSRTGAGANVLTF. The CDR3 DNA is TGTGCCAGCAGTCGCACGGGGGCTGGGGCCAACGTCCTGACTTTC.

This clonotype is medium-sized by share. This chain connects TRBV9 to TRBJ2-1; unclear D gene. Trimming removed 0 bases at V and 7 bases at J, with 17 bases between. The CDR3 has 16 amino acids. Looked up from germline, CDR1 is SGDLS and CDR2 is YYNGEE. CDR3 coding DNA: TGTGCCAGCAGCGTAGGCCCGTTCGCCATGGGGAATGAGCAGTTCTTC. It encodes CASSVGPFAMGNEQFF.

This clonotype was seen repeatedly, ten times or more. The chain recombines TRBV5-6 with TRBJ2-3; TRBD1 matches at 9 bases. Per the germline V gene, CDR1 is SGHDT and CDR2 is YYEEEE. V lost 2 bases to trimming and J lost 5 bases; unmatched junction nucleotides: 6. The CDR3 covers 15 residues. The DNA for the CDR3 is TGTGCCAGCAGCTTTGGACAGGGGTTTGGAGATACGCAGTATTTT. Its translation: CASSFGQGFGDTQYF.

This clonotype was recorded many times. The gene calls are TRBV6-5 and TRBJ2-7, with 15 nucleotides matching TRBD2. The germline V gene has CDR1 MNHEY and CDR2 SVGAGI. V shed 4 bases, J shed 4 bases, and the junction held 2 bases outside the gene matches. This CDR3 comprises 15 residues. The CDR3 region has the DNA TGTGCCAGCAGTTGGGGACTAGCGGGAGGTTACGAGCAGTACTTC. It yields the protein CASSWGLAGGYEQYF.

Within the sample, this clonotype is medium-sized (0.01 to 0.1%). The CDR3 is CASRRGTGPSYEQYF. DNA of the CDR3: TGTGCCAGCAGACGCGGGACAGGGCCCTCCTACGAGCAGTACTTC. This rearrangement joins TRBV12-3 or TRBV12-4 to TRBJ2-7; 9 positions match TRBD1. CDR3 length: 15 residues. Losses at the gene ends were 6 bases for V and 0 bases for J; bases not matched to a gene: 6.

Sample share makes this clonotype medium-sized (0.01 to 0.1%). The chain has TRBV5-1 and TRBJ1-1; no definite D call. Trimming shortened V by 1 base and J by 0 bases, and 7 bases separated the two germline ends. The CDR3 has 14 amino acids. Per the germline V gene, CDR1 is SGHRS and CDR2 is YFSETQ. The DNA of the CDR3 is TGCGCCAGCAGCTTGACAAGAATGAACACTGAAGCTTTCTTT. Amino acid sequence: CASSLTRMNTEAFF.